This T cell receptor (beta chain) was obtained from a study of response to subunit inactivated influenza vaccine. On this clonotype itself: The antigen is undetermined.

TCRdb called the RT-PCR reads again in MiXCR, with one record for every CDR3 protein. The data contain hundreds of thousands of distinct CDR3 sequences, roughly 15% of them singletons. Study findings and constraints: Few new T cells, the authors suggested, are recruited by each seasonal influenza vaccination.

Germline V gene data show CDR1 as MNHEY and CDR2 as SMNVEV (reference sequence). The V end was cut by 0 bases, the J end by 1 base, with 14 bases between. The CDR3 loop spans 17 amino acids. This rearrangement joins TRBV27 to TRBJ2-3; D is possibly TRBD1 (5 bases). The specimen comprised PBMCs from blood, sampled around 14 days before vaccination. The source of this sequence is a man aged 50 or older who received an inactivated influenza vaccine. The DNA for the CDR3 is TGTGCCAGCAGTTTATCCCCAAGGGGCTCCCGCACAGATACGCAGTATTTT. This translates into CASSLSPRGSRTDTQYF.